These T cell receptor beta chains were read from a single sample in a study of cytomegalovirus exposure and HLA in healthy donors. Sequencing was performed with immunoSEQ multiplex PCR; in TCRdb, only in-frame clones are kept and a portion is missing. Of 110,000 to 150,000 clones in the sample, just over 90% were seen once. Sequenced material: PBMCs. These receptors were collected from a man aged 18-30 years in good health and CMV-seronegative. Both conserved end residues are part of each CDR3. The order of the fields is D gene, clone size, J gene, V gene, CDR3 protein, CDR3 DNA. A D gene is named only where the DNA matches it firmly. Expanded clones get a size class; other rows say once, few or many, or leave the size out.

>.|few|TRBJ1-6|TRBV5-1
CASSLVPRSDSPLHF
TGCGCCAGCAGCTTGGTTCCGAGATCGGATTCACCCCTCCACTTT
>.|once|TRBJ1-1|TRBV5-1
CASSLAGANTEAFF
TGCGCCAGCAGCTTGGCAGGGGCGAACACTGAAGCTTTCTTT
>.|.|TRBJ1-2|TRBV2
CASSEQGFHSAYGYTF
TGTGCCAGCAGTGAACAGGGGTTTCACTCCGCCTATGGCTACACCTTC
>TRBD2|.|TRBJ2-2|TRBV7-2
CASSLMLAGFVGELFF
TGTGCCAGCAGCTTAATGCTAGCGGGATTCGTCGGGGAGCTGTTTTTT
>TRBD2|.|TRBJ2-1|TRBV2
CASSGGLAGGEFF
TGTGCCAGCAGTGGGGGACTAGCGGGAGGGGAGTTCTTC
>TRBD2|.|TRBJ2-1|TRBV15
CATSRELTSPYNEQFF
TGTGCCACCAGCAGAGAACTGACTAGCCCCTACAATGAGCAGTTCTTC
>.|.|TRBJ1-5|TRBV2
CASSGGMGNQPQHF
TGTGCCAGCAGTGGAGGAATGGGCAATCAGCCCCAGCATTTT
>TRBD1|.|TRBJ2-7|TRBV6-5
CASTNQRGQPYEQYF
TGTGCCAGCACCAACCAGAGGGGGCAACCCTACGAGCAGTACTTC
>TRBD1|.|TRBJ2-7|TRBV2
CASTSDRDREQYF
TGTGCCAGCACCTCGGACAGGGATCGCGAGCAGTACTTC
>TRBD2|once|TRBJ2-5|TRBV5-1
CASSLSGGQETQYF
TGCGCCAGCAGCTTGTCCGGGGGGCAAGAGACCCAGTACTTC
>.|.|TRBJ1-1|TRBV19
CASSIGGGMNTEAFF
TGTGCCAGTAGTATAGGGGGGGGTATGAACACTGAAGCTTTCTTT
>TRBD2|.|TRBJ2-1|TRBV18
CASSPSGSFNEQFF
TGTGCCAGCTCACCTAGCGGGAGTTTCAATGAGCAGTTCTTC
>TRBD1|.|TRBJ1-5|TRBV27
CASSLGQDQPQHF
TGTGCCAGCAGTTTGGGACAGGATCAGCCCCAGCATTTT
>.|.|TRBJ2-1|TRBV11-2
CASSLKQGSLGQFF
TGTGCCAGCAGCCTAAAACAGGGAAGCTTGGGGCAGTTCTTC
>TRBD1|.|TRBJ2-1|TRBV6-5
CASSYYLRGLGNEQFF
TGTGCCAGCAGTTACTATCTAAGGGGGCTAGGGAATGAGCAGTTCTTC
>TRBD1|.|TRBJ1-1|TRBV5-1
CASSTGQGDTEAFF
TGCGCCAGCAGCACGGGACAGGGGGACACTGAAGCTTTCTTT
>.|once|TRBJ2-6|TRBV10-3
CAIRGSEGANVLTF
TGTGCCATCAGGGGGAGCGAGGGGGCCAACGTCCTGACTTTC
>.|.|TRBJ1-2|TRBV15
CATSRDRGLYGYTF
TGTGCCACCAGCAGAGACAGGGGCCTCTATGGCTACACCTTC
>TRBD1|.|TRBJ1-1|TRBV27
CASRYRAGGAGITEAFF
TGTGCCAGCAGGTATAGAGCAGGGGGCGCAGGTATCACTGAAGCTTTCTTT
>TRBD1|once|TRBJ1-4|TRBV13
CASSPLDRGDEKLFF
TGTGCCAGCAGCCCCTTGGACAGGGGGGATGAAAAACTGTTTTTT
>.|.|TRBJ2-1|TRBV11-1
CASSLGRGGSYNEQFF
TGTGCCAGCAGCTTAGGGCGAGGGGGCTCCTACAATGAGCAGTTCTTC
>.|.|TRBJ2-5|TRBV27
CASSPGYPRTQYF
TGTGCCAGCAGCCCGGGTTACCCTAGGACCCAGTACTTC